Described below is a single T cell receptor beta chain sequence and its context. This sample is part of a study of blood T cell repertoires in COVID-19. TCRdb's copy holds only in-frame clones and misses some; the assay was immunoSEQ multiplex PCR. Of a few hundred thousand clones in the sample, about 82% are singletons; the top ten hold around 3.7%. The germline V gene has CDR1 LNHDA and CDR2 SQIVND (reference sequence). The J segment lost 1 base and the V segment lost 2 bases, leaving 8 bases of the junction unmatched. The CDR3 is 18 amino acids. The chain links TRBV19 to TRBJ2-1; 10 bases map to TRBD2. The receptor was isolated from a woman in her forties or fifties with active or convalescent COVID-19. Sequences were obtained from peripheral blood. In nucleotides, the CDR3 is TGTGCCAGTAGTATATGGATAAGCGGGAGGGGGTCCTACAATGAGCAGTTCTTC. As protein: CASSIWISGRGSYNEQFF.